These 31 T cell receptor beta chains were all obtained from the same sample, sequenced in a study of T cell repertoires in cytomegalovirus infection. TCRdb fed the reads into MiXCR, producing one record per CDR3 protein. The sample comprises 150,000 to 200,000 distinct CDR3 sequences, roughly a fifth of which are singletons, and just under 3% rests with the top ten. The specimen was PBMCs. The origin of the receptors is a human donor in good health (CMV status not recorded). Some clones in this sample may be carry-over from other donors' samples.

This clonotype was counted a few times. The J gene is TRBJ2-7, the V gene TRBV11-3; D is ambiguous. The CDR3 consists of 14 residues. V lost 4 bases, J lost 1 base, and 11 bases lay in between. CDR1 and CDR2 from the germline V gene are SGHNT and YENEEA. CDR3 bases: TGTGCCAGCAGCTCCGGTATGGGGTCCTACGAGCAGTACTTC. This codes for CASSSGMGSYEQYF.

This chain uses TRBV2 with TRBJ1-2; no clear D gene. This CDR3 has 15 amino acids. Germline assignment: CDR1 SNHLY and CDR2 FYNNEI. Trimming removed 6 bases at V and 5 bases at J, with 19 bases between. This CDR3 reads CASRDPTERRYGYTF. CDR3 DNA: TGTGCCAGCAGGGACCCGACGGAAAGGCGGTATGGCTACACCTTC.

This clonotype came up many times. One end of the junction varies from germline; a read error may be responsible. The rearrangement uses TRBV6-5 and TRBJ2-7, with D unclear. This CDR3 has 13 amino acids. CDR1 is MNHEY, CDR2 SVGAGI, per germline. Written as DNA, the CDR3 is TGTGTCAGCTCGACCCCCTACTCCTACGAGCAGTACTTC. Protein sequence: CVSSTPYSYEQYF.

A note on this clonotype: It is likely a read error, because the conserved phenylalanine at the end of the CDR3 is missing. The rearrangement uses TRBV2 and TRBJ1-1; tentatively, D is TRBD1 (6 bases). The germline V gene encodes CDR1 SNHLY and CDR2 FYNNEI. Trimming took off 4 bases at V and 5 bases at J, with 20 bases between the two ends. The CDR3 length is 16 residues. The CDR3 spells CASSVGGTLGGTEAFY. CDR3 in DNA: TGTGCCAGCAGTGTCGGGGGGACACTTGGTGGGACTGAAGCTTTCTAT.

This clonotype was seen many times. The CDR3 DNA follows: TGTGCCAGCAGCTTAGGGACGCGGAGTGGGAATGAGCAGTTCTTC. Translation: CASSLGTRSGNEQFF. The chain recombines TRBV7-2 with TRBJ2-1; D is undetermined. The germline V and J ends were trimmed by 1 base and 7 bases, with 14 bases remaining between them. Germline-derived CDR1 and CDR2 are SGHTA and FQGNSA. CDR3 size: 15 residues.

This clonotype was observed a handful of times. The V gene is TRBV28, the J gene TRBJ1-1; TRBD1 might be the D (6 bases). Looked up from germline, CDR1 is MDHEN and CDR2 is SYDVKM. Trimming took 7 bases from V and 0 from J, leaving 12 bases between them. The CDR3 is 14 residues long. CDR3 in amino acids: CASKRDIMNTEAFF. In DNA form, the CDR3 reads TGTGCCAGCAAGAGGGACATAATGAACACTGAAGCTTTCTTT. The variable domain in full, completed from reference TRBV28 and TRBJ1-1, reads DVKVTQSSRYLVKRTGEKVFLECVQDMDHENMFWYRQDPGLGLRLIYFSYDVKMKEKGDIPEGYSVSREKKERFSLILESASTNQTSMYLCASKRDIMNTEAFFGQGTRLTVV.

This chain joins TRBV29-1 and TRBJ2-1; 15 bases fit TRBD2. The CDR3 spans 15 residues. Germline assignment: CDR1 SQVTM and CDR2 ANQGSEA. Trimming at V came to 7 bases and at J to 7 bases, leaving 8 bases not matched to a gene. This CDR3 is CSAAGTSGGNNEQFF. The CDR3, as DNA: TGCAGCGCCGCCGGGACTAGCGGGGGGAATAATGAGCAGTTCTTC.

This clonotype was picked up a small number of times. J is TRBJ1-2 and V is TRBV20-1; possible D gene TRBD1, 6 bases. V was pared by 1 base and J by 4 bases, with 13 bases between. The germline V gene has CDR1 DFQATT and CDR2 SNEGSKA (reference sequence). This CDR3 has 14 residues. The DNA of the CDR3 is TGCAGTGCTAGAGCCCCCGGGACAAGCTATGGCTACACCTTC. Protein sequence: CSARAPGTSYGYTF.

In its sample, this clonotype was seen many times. The chain couples TRBV28 to TRBJ1-5, with unresolved D. CDR1 is MDHEN, CDR2 SYDVKM, per germline. The V gene lost 7 bases and the J gene lost 0 bases, with 10 bases spanning the gap. The CDR3 contains 14 residues. This chain's CDR3 is CASMVGDSNQPQHF. The CDR3 DNA reads as TGTGCCAGCATGGTAGGAGATAGCAATCAGCCCCAGCATTTT.

The table lists this clonotype with a count of one. This chain joins TRBV2 and TRBJ2-1, with D possibly matching TRBD1 (5 bases). The CDR3 totals 15 residues. V was trimmed by 9 bases and J by 4 bases, leaving 19 bases between them. The germline CDR1 and CDR2 sequences are SNHLY and FYNNEI. CDR3 nucleotides: TGTGCCAGTAGAGATTTAAGGGGAACTTACAATGAGCAGTTCTTC. Its translation: CASRDLRGTYNEQFF.

The V gene is TRBV20-1, the J gene TRBJ2-7, with a tentative D call TRBD1 (6 bases). CDR1 and CDR2 (germline): DFQATT, SNEGSKA (reference sequence). V gave up 0 bases and J gave up 5 bases, with 14 bases separating them. The CDR3 runs 14 residues. As DNA, the CDR3 is TGCAGTGCTAGAGATGTGGGGGCTTTTAACGAGCAGTACTTC. Translated, it gives CSARDVGAFNEQYF.

The genes are TRBV12-3 or TRBV12-4 and TRBJ1-2; 8 bases are shared with TRBD1. The CDR3 loop spans 14 amino acids. The trim removed 5 bases at V and 5 bases at J, leaving 7 bases unmatched. This CDR3 reads CASSGDRSYYGYTF. Here the CDR3 DNA reads TGTGCCAGCAGTGGGGACAGGTCGTATTATGGCTACACCTTC.

This rearrangement joins TRBV5-1 to TRBJ2-7; 9 bases are a match to TRBD1. The CDR3 spans 16 residues. In germline, CDR1 is SGHRS, CDR2 YFSETQ. V was clipped by 4 bases and J by 6 bases; unmatched bases: 14. The DNA for the CDR3 is TGCGCCAGCAGCATAGACCGGGACAGGGCCTTTGGCGAGCAGTACTTC. Encoded protein: CASSIDRDRAFGEQYF.

Ten or more counts support this clonotype. This rearrangement joins TRBV7-9 to TRBJ1-4, with TRBD1 as a possible D gene (6 bases). Germline V CDR1 and CDR2: SEHNR, FQNEAQ (reference sequence). Trimming removed 4 bases at V and 4 bases at J, with 10 bases between. This CDR3 has 14 amino acids. CDR3 nucleotide sequence: TGTGCCAGCAGCTACAGGGTAGATAATGAAAAACTGTTTTTT. Translating gives CASSYRVDNEKLFF.

As DNA, the CDR3 is TGTGCCAGCAGTGAAGCGTCGGGATACAGGGCCGCTGGTGGACACGAGCAGTACTTC. Its protein product is CASSEASGYRAAGGHEQYF. The V and J genes are TRBV2 and TRBJ2-7; D perhaps matches TRBD1 (6 bases). This CDR3 is built from 19 residues. V was trimmed by 0 bases and J by 5 bases, leaving 26 bases between them. Germline CDR1 is SNHLY and CDR2 is FYNNEI.

To note about this clonotype: The junction differs from germline at one of its ends, possibly a read error. CDR3 DNA sequence: TGTGCCAGCACAGGAGGCAGGGAAGAGACCCCGTACTTC. It translates to CASTGGREETPYF. V usage is TRBV12-3 or TRBV12-4 and J usage is TRBJ2-5, with D tentatively TRBD1 or TRBD2 (5 bases each). CDR3 length equals 13 residues.

CDR3 amino acids: CASSFRGEAYEQYF. CDR3 coding DNA: TGCGCCAGCAGCTTCAGGGGTGAAGCCTACGAGCAGTACTTC. This chain connects TRBV5-1 to TRBJ2-7, with a tentative D call TRBD1 (6 bases). V was pared by 2 bases and J by 2 bases, with 11 bases between. There are 14 residues in the CDR3. Germline V gene lookup returns CDR1 SGHRS and CDR2 YFSETQ.

The chain employs TRBV2 and TRBJ2-1, with TRBD2 as a possible D gene (6 bases). V was clipped by 5 bases and J by 9 bases, with 14 bases between them. The length of the CDR3 is 13 residues. Germline CDR1 is SNHLY and CDR2 is FYNNEI. CDR3 protein: CASSRDWASEQFF. For the CDR3, the DNA is TGTGCCAGCAGTCGGGACTGGGCCAGTGAGCAGTTCTTC.

The V gene is TRBV6-2 or TRBV6-3, the J gene TRBJ1-5; D unclear. The CDR3 runs 16 residues. The V end lost 6 bases, the J end lost 3 bases, and 18 bases lay between the germline ends. Germline V CDR1 and CDR2: MNHEY, SVGEGT. The CDR3 DNA reads TGTGCCAGCAGACCAGGTGGGCGCGGTCCCAATCAGCCCCAGCATTTT. This gives the protein CASRPGGRGPNQPQHF.

There are a few counts of this clonotype. The rearrangement uses TRBV29-1 and TRBJ1-1; TRBD1 aligns across 8 bases. The germline V gene encodes CDR1 SQVTM and CDR2 ANQGSEA. The CDR3 runs 21 residues. CDR3 sequence (DNA): TGCAGAGGCGCTGGACAGGGAAAGTTCGGCCCTAAAGAATGGATGAACACTGAAGCTTTCTTT. The encoded protein is CRGAGQGKFGPKEWMNTEAFF.

V is TRBV28 and J is TRBJ1-1; TRBD1 matches at 7 bases. V shed 7 bases, J shed 4 bases, and the junction held 9 bases outside the gene matches. The CDR3 extends over 14 amino acids. Germline V gene data show CDR1 as MDHEN and CDR2 as SYDVKM. The CDR3 sequence: CASINRGSGTEAFF. The CDR3 nucleotides read TGTGCCAGCATTAACAGGGGATCTGGCACTGAAGCTTTCTTT.

This clonotype was seen at least ten times. The chain links TRBV11-2 to TRBJ1-2; D is unresolved. CDR3 size: 16 residues. CDR1 is SGHAT, CDR2 FQNNGV, per germline. V was cut by 2 bases and J by 0 bases, with 13 bases left in between. Written as DNA, the CDR3 is TGTGCCAGCAGCTTACCCCCCCGGAGAGCTAACTATGGCTACACCTTC. It is translated as CASSLPPRRANYGYTF.

This clonotype has just a few counts. This chain joins TRBV9 and TRBJ2-7; D is perhaps TRBD2 (5 bases). This CDR3 region has 14 residues. CDR1 is SGDLS, CDR2 YYNGEE, per germline. Trimming removed 4 bases at V and 2 bases at J, with 13 bases between. Here the CDR3 DNA reads TGTGCCAGCAGCCCCCGGGGTCAAACCTACGAGCAGTACTTC. It codes for CASSPRGQTYEQYF.

Comments on this clonotype: A single base separates this from a much larger clone, so it may be a read error. This rearrangement joins TRBV7-6 to TRBJ2-2, with D tentatively TRBD1 or TRBD2 (6 bases each). The ends were cut back, 11 bases at V and 3 bases at J, with 16 bases in the middle. Germline V gives CDR1 SGHVS, CDR2 FNYEAQ. The CDR3 consists of 14 residues. The CDR3 DNA follows: TGTGCCTTGGGGGGCCCCCGGCACACCGGGGAGCTGTTTTTT. Amino acid sequence: CALGGPRHTGELFF.

This clonotype has at least ten counts. The V call is TRBV7-2, the J call TRBJ1-2; 8 positions agree with TRBD1. CDR3 length: 14 amino acids. CDR1 and CDR2 from the germline V gene are SGHTA and FQGNSA. Trimming at V came to 5 bases and at J to 3 bases, leaving 5 bases not matched to a gene. The chain's CDR3 is CASSPRQGYYGYTF. Written as DNA, the CDR3 is TGTGCCAGCAGCCCCAGACAGGGGTACTATGGCTACACCTTC.

This clonotype was observed at least ten times. The chain recombines TRBV5-5 with TRBJ1-2; D call uncertain. Germline CDR1 reads SGHKS; CDR2 reads YYEKEE (reference sequence). The length of the CDR3 is 14 residues. V was pared by 6 bases and J by 0 bases, with 12 bases between. The CDR3 protein is CASNRQAANYGYTF. For the CDR3, the DNA is TGTGCCAGCAACCGCCAGGCTGCTAACTATGGCTACACCTTC. The entire variable domain, with the rest obtained from reference TRBV5-5 and TRBJ1-2, is as follows: DAGVTQSPTHLIKTRGQQVTLRCSPISGHKSVSWYQQVLGQGPQFIFQYYEKEERGRGNFPDRFSARQFPNYSSELNVNALLLGDSALYLCASNRQAANYGYTFGSGTRLTVV.

This clonotype was seen ten or more times. V gene TRBV20-1 combines with J gene TRBJ1-1, with a possible D match to TRBD1 (5 bases). The V and J ends lost 4 bases and 4 bases respectively, with 10 bases between them. CDR3 length equals 12 residues. Germline V lookup: CDR1 DFQATT, CDR2 SNEGSKA (reference sequence). The CDR3 is CSAKRGATEAFF. The CDR3 coding sequence is TGCAGTGCTAAAAGAGGGGCCACTGAAGCTTTCTTT.

This clonotype has at least ten counts. J is TRBJ1-2 and V is TRBV7-2, with D possibly being TRBD1 (6 bases). The CDR3 has 13 amino acids. Trimming stripped 5 bases from V and 5 bases from J, with 12 bases between. Per the germline V gene, CDR1 is SGHTA and CDR2 is FQGNSA. The CDR3 DNA is TGTGCCAGCAGCCAGGGGCCGGAATATGGCTACACCTTC. Translation gives CASSQGPEYGYTF.

The rearrangement joins TRBV4-2 to TRBJ2-3; 7 bases map to TRBD2. V was pared by 1 base and J by 2 bases, with 6 bases of the junction left unmatched. Per germline, CDR1 LGHNA and CDR2 YNFKEQ. The CDR3 totals 16 residues. CDR3 in DNA: TGTGCCAGCAGCCAAGTCGGGGCGGGGGTCACAGATACGCAGTATTTT. Translating gives CASSQVGAGVTDTQYF.

At least ten counts were recorded for this clonotype. The chain couples TRBV11-3 to TRBJ2-7, with 9 bases matching TRBD1. Trimming cost V 5 bases and J 1 base; bases outside gene matches: 6. The V gene's germline CDR1 is SGHNT and CDR2 YENEEA. This CDR3 is built from 15 residues. CDR3 sequence: CASSRSGTGSYEQYF. The CDR3 bases are TGTGCCAGCAGCCGTTCCGGGACAGGGTCCTACGAGCAGTACTTC.

This clonotype has ten or more counts. The chain uses TRBV28 and TRBJ1-5; perhaps TRBD1 as D (6 bases). Germline CDR1 MDHEN, CDR2 SYDVKM. V lost 8 bases and J 2 bases, leaving 13 bases between the germline ends. CDR3 size: 14 residues. Written as DNA, the CDR3 is TGTGCCAGCGGGGTACAGGGAGGCAATCAGCCCCAGCATTTT. Translated: CASGVQGGNQPQHF.